These 16 T cell receptor beta chains originate from one sample sequenced in a study of blood T cell repertoires in COVID-19. Assay: immunoSEQ multiplex PCR; the TCRdb copy retains only in-frame clones and omits some. The table shows 150,000 or so clones, with around 85% occurring only once. The sequenced sample was peripheral blood. Receptors were obtained from a human donor in a cohort sampled during active COVID-19.

The V call is TRBV11-3, the J call TRBJ2-1; weak D call: TRBD2 (6 bases). Trimming took off 6 bases at V and 2 bases at J, with 17 bases between the two ends. The CDR3 contains 16 residues. Germline V lookup: CDR1 SGHNT, CDR2 YENEEA. CDR3 nucleotides: TGTGCCAGCAGGGGCAGCGGAGGGGAGGCCTACAATGAGCAGTTCTTC. Translated, it gives CASRGSGGEAYNEQFF.

CDR3: CASMGLAGDVWSKNIQYF. The CDR3 bases are TGTGCCAGCATGGGACTAGCGGGAGATGTTTGGTCCAAAAACATTCAGTACTTC. The rearrangement uses TRBV27 and TRBJ2-4; 14 nucleotides agree with TRBD2. Germline loops: CDR1 MNHEY, CDR2 SMNVEV (reference sequence). This CDR3 is built from 18 residues. V gave up 7 bases and J gave up 2 bases; unmatched junction bases: 10.

The chain is built from TRBV30 and TRBJ1-5; a possible D gene is TRBD1 (5 bases). This CDR3 comprises 13 residues. Trimming stripped 2 bases from V and 7 bases from J, with 12 bases between. Per germline, CDR1 GTSNPN and CDR2 SVGIG (reference sequence). The CDR3 protein is CAWSPSGGQPQHF. DNA of the CDR3: TGTGCCTGGAGTCCCTCCGGGGGACAGCCCCAGCATTTT.

J is TRBJ1-4 and V is TRBV7-9, with D uncertain. V lost 4 bases and J lost 8, with 17 bases in between. The CDR3 has 15 residues. Germline-derived CDR1 and CDR2 are SEHNR and FQNEAQ (reference sequence). For the CDR3, the DNA is TGTGCCAGCAGCTCCGGGCCGGAGGTGGGAGAAAAACTGTTTTTT. Translating it yields CASSSGPEVGEKLFF.

CDR3 nucleotide sequence: TGTGCCAGCAGCGTGCGACATACGAACACTGAAGCTTTCTTT. This sequence encodes CASSVRHTNTEAFF. The chain is built from TRBV9 and TRBJ1-1; D call uncertain. Germline assignment: CDR1 SGDLS and CDR2 YYNGEE. The CDR3 spans 14 residues. Trimming stripped 2 bases from V and 1 base from J, with 9 bases between.

This clone has only one observation. J is TRBJ2-7 and V is TRBV7-9; D gene ambiguous. This CDR3 is built from 15 residues. The V gene lost 1 base and the J gene lost 4 bases, with 14 bases spanning the gap. CDR1 and CDR2 (germline): SEHNR, FQNEAQ (reference sequence). The CDR3 loop reads CASSLESQAAYEQYF. CDR3 nucleotide sequence: TGTGCCAGCAGCTTAGAGTCTCAGGCAGCTTACGAGCAGTACTTC.

The chain has TRBV10-3 and TRBJ2-7; 8 positions match TRBD1. Germline CDR1 and CDR2: ENHRY and SYGVKD. The junction had 3 bases not matched to a gene; V was cut back by 3 bases and J by 5 bases. This CDR3 is built from 13 residues. In DNA form, the CDR3 reads TGTGCCATCAGTGAAGAACAGGGGGACGAGCAGTACTTC. It yields the protein CAISEEQGDEQYF.

The chain uses TRBV28 and TRBJ2-7; TRBD1 might be the D (5 bases). CDR1 MDHEN and CDR2 SYDVKM come from the germline V gene. This CDR3 spans 15 amino acids. Trimming pared 1 base from V and 0 bases from J, leaving 10 bases between. The CDR3 loop reads CASSLSLTGSYEQYF. CDR3 coding DNA: TGTGCCAGCAGTTTATCCCTAACAGGCTCCTACGAGCAGTACTTC. The full variable domain, completed using reference TRBV28 and TRBJ2-7, is DVKVTQSSRYLVKRTGEKVFLECVQDMDHENMFWYRQDPGLGLRLIYFSYDVKMKEKGDIPEGYSVSREKKERFSLILESASTNQTSMYLCASSLSLTGSYEQYFGPGTRLTVT.

This rearrangement joins TRBV28 to TRBJ2-2; TRBD1 is a possible D gene (6 bases). Germline-derived CDR1 and CDR2 are MDHEN and SYDVKM. V gave up 9 bases and J gave up 0 bases, with 11 bases separating them. There are 14 residues in the CDR3. CDR3 amino acids: CASTGTPNTGELFF. The CDR3 DNA is TGTGCCAGTACCGGGACACCGAACACCGGGGAGCTGTTTTTT.

V and J are TRBV7-9 and TRBJ2-3; 7 positions agree with TRBD1. CDR1 and CDR2 (germline): SEHNR, FQNEAQ (reference sequence). J was trimmed by 0 bases and V by 5 bases; bases with no gene match: 8. The CDR3 is 16 residues long. CDR3 protein: CASSPLGTASTDTQYF. DNA for the CDR3: TGTGCCAGCAGCCCTTTAGGGACAGCAAGCACAGATACGCAGTATTTT. Drawing the rest from reference TRBV7-9 and TRBJ2-3, the complete variable domain is DTGVSQNPRHKITKRGQNVTFRCDPISEHNRLYWYRQTLGQGPEFLTYFQNEAQLEKSRLLSDRFSAERPKGSFSTLEIQRTEQGDSAMYLCASSPLGTASTDTQYFGPGTRLTVL.

This clone was seen only once. CDR3 sequence (DNA): TGTGCCAGCTCACCACTGCCGGGACAGGCGCAAGGCGAGCAGTACTTC. Translation gives CASSPLPGQAQGEQYF. V usage is TRBV18 and J usage is TRBJ2-7, with 8 bases that match TRBD1. The CDR3 sequence is 16 residues long. The V segment lost 1 base and the J segment 6 bases; nucleotides outside the gene matches: 11. The germline V gene has CDR1 KGHSH and CDR2 LQKENI.

The CDR3 sequence: CASSFAGQGIGYGYTF. DNA of the CDR3: TGTGCCAGCAGCTTCGCCGGACAGGGGATCGGCTATGGCTACACCTTC. The chain carries TRBV7-2 and TRBJ1-2, with 9 positions matching TRBD1. Trimming removed 3 bases from V and 4 bases from J; junction bases left unmatched: 9. From germline, CDR1 is SGHTA and CDR2 FQGNSA. There are 16 residues in the CDR3.

The chain joins TRBV6-6 to TRBJ2-7, with D perhaps matching TRBD2 (6 bases). This CDR3 spans 14 amino acids. Trimming stripped 4 bases from V and 1 base from J, with 11 bases between. Germline V lookup: CDR1 MNHNY, CDR2 SVGAGI (reference sequence). The CDR3 DNA reads TGTGCCAGCAGTTCGGGACTCTCTTCCTACGAGCAGTACTTC. Translating it yields CASSSGLSSYEQYF.

The chain carries TRBV28 and TRBJ1-1, with 7 bases lining up with TRBD1. The CDR3 sequence is 14 residues long. Germline V gene lookup returns CDR1 MDHEN and CDR2 SYDVKM. V shed 4 bases, J shed 5 bases, and the junction held 7 bases outside the gene matches. Written as DNA, the CDR3 is TGTGCCAGCAGTTCCACAGGGGCTCGGACTGAAGCTTTCTTT. Amino acid sequence: CASSSTGARTEAFF.

The chain couples TRBV5-1 to TRBJ2-5; 9 bases are shared with TRBD2. The trim removed 4 bases at V and 4 bases at J, leaving 14 bases unmatched. CDR3 length equals 17 residues. Looked up from germline, CDR1 is SGHRS and CDR2 is YFSETQ. The CDR3 DNA sequence: TGCGCCAGCAGCCCCAGCAGGAGCGGGAGGCCCCGAGAGACCCAGTACTTC. This sequence encodes CASSPSRSGRPRETQYF.

This chain links TRBV12-3 or TRBV12-4 with TRBJ2-7; D is perhaps TRBD1 (5 bases). Between the trimmed V and J ends, which lost 6 bases and 4 bases, there was a span of 10 bases. The length of the CDR3 is 12 residues. CDR3 sequence reads: CASRSTDYEQYF. DNA of the CDR3: TGTGCCAGCAGATCGACAGATTACGAGCAGTACTTC.